The 22 T cell receptor beta chains reported below all come from one sample, sequenced in a study of T cells in Graves' hyperthyroidism and ophthalmopathy. Amplification of TCR beta CDR3 regions was performed using RNA transcripts as template. When the TCR CDR3 underwent first-round RT-PCR, the HTBI primer set was used. MiXCR was run by TCRdb on the multiplex PCR reads, yielding one entry per CDR3 protein. The sample includes about 700,000 distinct CDR3 sequences, approximately 14% of them seen just once. The sequenced sample consisted of blood. Receptors originate from a woman aged 18 to 35 with Graves' hyperthyroidism.

This clonotype was found many times. The J gene is TRBJ2-7, the V gene TRBV10-3, with 12 nucleotides matching TRBD2. From germline, CDR1 is ENHRY and CDR2 SYGVKD. The CDR3 is 20 residues long. The junction had 21 bases not matched to a gene; V was cut back by 4 bases and J by 5 bases. CDR3: CAISGDRGRLAGAAGHEQYF. As DNA, the CDR3 is TGTGCCATCAGTGGTGACAGGGGTAGACTAGCGGGAGCAGCTGGACACGAGCAGTACTTC.

This clonotype was counted many times. This chain connects TRBV28 to TRBJ1-3; D is uncertain. CDR3 length: 14 residues. The V and J ends lost 7 bases and 2 bases respectively, with 12 bases between them. Germline V lookup: CDR1 MDHEN, CDR2 SYDVKM. The CDR3 protein is CASTEGFAGNTIYF. The CDR3 coding sequence is TGTGCCAGCACCGAGGGATTTGCTGGAAACACCATATATTTT.

The V call is TRBV7-2, the J call TRBJ1-3; TRBD1 is a possible D gene (6 bases). Germline-derived CDR1 and CDR2 are SGHTA and FQGNSA. CDR3 length equals 15 residues. Trimming shortened V by 5 bases and J by 4 bases, and 15 bases separated the two germline ends. CDR3 sequence: CASSPRGGSGNTIYF. For the CDR3, the DNA is TGTGCCAGCAGCCCCCGCGGGGGCTCGGGAAACACCATATATTTT.

J is TRBJ2-7 and V is TRBV5-1; weak D call: TRBD2 (5 bases). CDR3 length: 15 amino acids. Trimming took off 0 bases at V and 4 bases at J, with 14 bases between the two ends. Per germline, CDR1 SGHRS and CDR2 YFSETQ. The CDR3 reads CASSLEGLSGYEQYF. The CDR3, as DNA: TGCGCCAGCAGCTTGGAAGGACTCTCGGGGTACGAGCAGTACTTC. Variable domain in full (rest from reference TRBV5-1 and TRBJ2-7): KAGVTQTPRYLIKTRGQQVTLSCSPISGHRSVSWYQQTPGQGLQFLFEYFSETQRNKGNFPGRFSGRQFSNSRSEMNVSTLELGDSALYLCASSLEGLSGYEQYFGPGTRLTVT.

This clonotype was counted between two and nine times. The chain combines TRBV20-1 with TRBJ2-3; D is unclear. Germline-derived CDR1 and CDR2 are DFQATT and SNEGSKA (reference sequence). V lost 1 base, J lost 5 bases, and 22 bases lay in between. The CDR3 runs 17 residues. CDR3: CSARGPRLRKSEDTQYF. As DNA, the CDR3 is TGCAGTGCTAGAGGCCCTAGATTGCGGAAATCCGAAGATACGCAGTATTTT.

The CDR3 coding sequence is TGTGCCAGCAGGGACATCTACGAGCAGTACTTC. It translates to CASRDIYEQYF. The chain employs TRBV28 and TRBJ2-7, with D tentatively TRBD1 (5 bases). Germline V gives CDR1 MDHEN, CDR2 SYDVKM. The CDR3 loop spans 11 amino acids. Trimming took 6 bases from V and 3 from J, leaving 6 bases between them. The full variable domain, completed using reference TRBV28 and TRBJ2-7, is DVKVTQSSRYLVKRTGEKVFLECVQDMDHENMFWYRQDPGLGLRLIYFSYDVKMKEKGDIPEGYSVSREKKERFSLILESASTNQTSMYLCASRDIYEQYFGPGTRLTVT.

This clonotype showed up just a few times. CDR3 sequence (DNA): TGTGCCAGCAGTTCCCACACTCGTCGGGACACTGAAGCTTTCTTT. This gives the protein CASSSHTRRDTEAFF. J is TRBJ1-1 and V is TRBV6-1; D is undetermined. V was clipped by 5 bases and J by 3 bases, with 16 bases between them. CDR3 length equals 15 residues. Germline V CDR1 and CDR2: MNHNS, SASEGT.

This clonotype was recorded at least ten times. V and J are TRBV29-1 and TRBJ2-5, with 7 bases identical to TRBD2. V was clipped by 6 bases and J by 5 bases; unmatched bases: 15. The length of the CDR3 is 15 residues. CDR1 and CDR2 (germline): SQVTM, ANQGSEA. The CDR3 spells CSVSNVLGGGETQYF. DNA for the CDR3: TGCAGCGTCTCTAACGTGTTGGGGGGAGGGGAGACCCAGTACTTC.

Only a few counts were recorded for this clonotype. This chain uses TRBV18 with TRBJ2-7; 12 nucleotides match TRBD2. Germline V gene sequence: CDR1 KGHSH, CDR2 LQKENI. V gave up 2 bases and J gave up 0 bases; unmatched junction bases: 14. The CDR3 sequence is 20 residues long. The CDR3 coding sequence is TGTGCCAGCTCACCAACAGGGCGTTGGACTAGCGGGACACTCTCCTACGAGCAGTACTTC. This encodes CASSPTGRWTSGTLSYEQYF.

The chain joins TRBV3-1 to TRBJ2-1; D is undetermined. Trimming pared 1 base from V and 10 bases from J, leaving 8 bases between. CDR1 and CDR2 (germline): LGHDT, YNNKEL (reference sequence). The CDR3 loop spans 12 amino acids. CDR3 in amino acids: CASSQVVGEQFF. The CDR3 DNA follows: TGTGCCAGCAGCCAAGTGGTTGGGGAGCAGTTCTTC.

This clonotype was recorded many times. The V gene is TRBV28, the J gene TRBJ2-7, with TRBD2 matching over 12 bases. Germline loops: CDR1 MDHEN, CDR2 SYDVKM. There are 15 residues in the CDR3. V dropped 5 bases and J dropped 4; count of bases not matched to a gene: 6. The CDR3 DNA follows: TGTGCCAGCAGTCCGACTAGCGGGAGATTTTACGAGCAGTACTTC. Translated: CASSPTSGRFYEQYF.

In its sample, this clonotype was seen many times. The chain employs TRBV30 and TRBJ2-1, with TRBD1 identical over 8 bases. There are 15 residues in the CDR3. The J segment lost 7 bases and the V segment lost 0 bases, leaving 8 bases of the junction unmatched. Looked up from germline, CDR1 is GTSNPN and CDR2 is SVGIG (reference sequence). CDR3 region: CAWSVPDRAGNEQFF. As DNA, the CDR3 is TGTGCCTGGAGTGTCCCGGACAGGGCAGGGAATGAGCAGTTCTTC.

V is TRBV5-1 and J is TRBJ2-1; D could derive from TRBD1 or TRBD2 (8 bases each). Deletions cut 0 bases from V and 8 bases from J, with 18 bases between. This CDR3 contains 16 residues. Germline V gives CDR1 SGHRS, CDR2 YFSETQ. The CDR3 protein is CASSLAGGAGGHEQFF. CDR3 nucleotides: TGCGCCAGCAGCTTGGCAGGGGGCGCGGGGGGACATGAGCAGTTCTTC. Complete variable domain (other parts from reference TRBV5-1 and TRBJ2-1): KAGVTQTPRYLIKTRGQQVTLSCSPISGHRSVSWYQQTPGQGLQFLFEYFSETQRNKGNFPGRFSGRQFSNSRSEMNVSTLELGDSALYLCASSLAGGAGGHEQFFGPGTRLTVL.

In its sample, this clonotype was seen many times. The chain carries TRBV28 and TRBJ2-3; 9 bases are shared with TRBD2. The CDR3 has 15 residues. J lost 10 bases, V lost 10 bases, and 18 bases had no gene match. CDR1 is MDHEN and CDR2 is SYDVKM in the germline V gene. Written as DNA, the CDR3 is TGTGCCACCCGTCGGGCTAGCGGGATGGGGATAGCGCAGTATTTT. Residues: CATRRASGMGIAQYF.

In its sample, this clonotype was seen many times. The J gene is TRBJ1-5, the V gene TRBV20-1; a weak D match, TRBD1 (6 bases). V lost 3 bases to trimming and J lost 3 bases, with 12 bases between them. The CDR3 contains 14 residues. Germline-derived CDR1 and CDR2 are DFQATT and SNEGSKA (reference sequence). Here the CDR3 DNA reads TGCAGTGCTAGGAGGGGGATCGTCAATCAGCCCCAGCATTTT. Its protein is CSARRGIVNQPQHF.

The sample holds many counts of this clonotype. The CDR3 loop reads CSASDTVGTEAFF. The CDR3 DNA sequence: TGCAGTGCTTCGGACACGGTGGGGACTGAAGCTTTCTTT. The chain uses TRBV20-1 and TRBJ1-1; weak D call: TRBD1 (5 bases). CDR1 is DFQATT, CDR2 SNEGSKA, per germline (reference sequence). The CDR3 covers 13 residues. V lost 5 bases and J lost 5, with 15 bases in between.

This clonotype came up a few times. The chain recombines TRBV20-1 with TRBJ2-2, with TRBD1 matching over 7 bases. Trimming removed 2 bases from V and 1 base from J; junction bases left unmatched: 4. The length of the CDR3 is 15 residues. CDR1 and CDR2 (germline): DFQATT, SNEGSKA (reference sequence). The CDR3 DNA follows: TGCAGTGCTAGAAGATACAGGGGGAACACCGGGGAGCTGTTTTTT. This codes for CSARRYRGNTGELFF.

The chain uses TRBV4-2 and TRBJ2-2, with TRBD2 as a possible D gene (5 bases). Looked up from germline, CDR1 is LGHNA and CDR2 is YNFKEQ. The CDR3 spans 17 residues. The V gene lost 1 base and the J gene lost 8 bases, with 20 bases spanning the gap. The CDR3: CASSQGSELVRGGELFF. CDR3 bases: TGTGCCAGCAGCCAAGGTTCAGAGCTCGTCCGGGGAGGGGAGCTGTTTTTT.

The sample holds a few counts of this clonotype. V is TRBV2 and J is TRBJ2-4; the D gene is possibly TRBD1 (5 bases). Germline CDR1 and CDR2: SNHLY and FYNNEI. The CDR3 extends over 13 amino acids. Trimming pared 4 bases from V and 1 base from J, leaving 5 bases between. CDR3 sequence (DNA): TGTGCCAGCAGTGCAGGGGCCAAAAACATTCAGTACTTC. It codes for CASSAGAKNIQYF.

There are many counts of this clonotype. The genes are TRBV20-1 and TRBJ2-1; unclear D gene. The CDR3 contains 17 residues. The germline V gene encodes CDR1 DFQATT and CDR2 SNEGSKA (reference sequence). V was cut by 2 bases and J by 3 bases, with 20 bases left in between. CDR3 protein: CSARSRKGIKNYNEQFF. The CDR3 DNA sequence: TGCAGTGCTAGATCCCGGAAAGGGATCAAGAACTACAATGAGCAGTTCTTC.

This clonotype was observed a handful of times. The V gene is TRBV5-1, the J gene TRBJ2-1; tentatively, D is TRBD1 or TRBD2 (5 bases each). Germline-derived CDR1 and CDR2 are SGHRS and YFSETQ. This CDR3 contains 15 residues. Trimming removed 3 bases at V and 10 bases at J, with 20 bases between. This CDR3 reads CASSWDGLAKVEQFF. The CDR3 DNA reads TGCGCCAGCAGCTGGGACGGATTAGCGAAGGTAGAGCAGTTCTTC. Using reference TRBV5-1 and TRBJ2-1 for the parts outside the CDR3, the full variable domain is KAGVTQTPRYLIKTRGQQVTLSCSPISGHRSVSWYQQTPGQGLQFLFEYFSETQRNKGNFPGRFSGRQFSNSRSEMNVSTLELGDSALYLCASSWDGLAKVEQFFGPGTRLTVL.

The sample holds many counts of this clonotype. This chain joins TRBV11-2 and TRBJ2-3, with a tentative D call TRBD1 (6 bases). The V end lost 4 bases, the J end lost 2 bases, and 13 bases lay between the germline ends. Germline CDR1 and CDR2: SGHAT and FQNNGV. This CDR3 comprises 15 residues. CDR3 sequence reads: CASSSTGHLTDTQYF. DNA of the CDR3: TGTGCCAGCAGCTCGACAGGACATCTCACAGATACGCAGTATTTT.